This note documents a single TCR beta chain sequence. Its antigen remains unknown. In the PCR, 60 Vbeta and 13 Jbeta primers were used. Clones were sequenced by immunoSEQ multiplex PCR, and TCRdb holds only the in-frame ones, with some missing. This repertoire shows about 140,000 clones, about 80% found once; its top ten account for less than 1.5%. Germline V gene sequence: CDR1 MNHEY, CDR2 SVGAGI. This CDR3 has 12 amino acids. The J segment lost 12 bases and the V segment lost 5 bases, leaving 7 bases of the junction unmatched. This sample is drawn from a study of cytomegalovirus exposure and HLA in healthy donors. Study-wide findings and caveats: Sequencing had likely introduced a cluster of highly shared sequence variants as an artifact.

The chain joins TRBV6-5 to TRBJ1-5, with 7 bases lining up with TRBD1. The receptor was derived from a male donor in good health and CMV-seropositive. The sample was PBMCs. CDR3 amino acids: CASSDRDNRQHF. The CDR3 coding sequence is TGTGCCAGCAGTGACAGGGACAACCGCCAGCATTTT.